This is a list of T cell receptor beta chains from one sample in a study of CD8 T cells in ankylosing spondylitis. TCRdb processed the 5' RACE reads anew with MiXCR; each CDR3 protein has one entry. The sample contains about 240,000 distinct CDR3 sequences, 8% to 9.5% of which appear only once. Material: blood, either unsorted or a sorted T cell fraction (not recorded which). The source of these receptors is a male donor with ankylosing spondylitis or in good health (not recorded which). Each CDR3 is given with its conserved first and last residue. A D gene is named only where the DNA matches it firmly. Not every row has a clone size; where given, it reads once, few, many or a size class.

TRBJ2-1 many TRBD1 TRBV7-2 TGTGCCAGCAGCTTAGGACAGGGTATGTACAATGAGCAGTTCTTC CASSLGQGMYNEQFF
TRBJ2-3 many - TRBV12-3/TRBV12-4 TGTGCCAGCACCCTCCTCGCAGATACGCAGTATTTT CASTLLADTQYF
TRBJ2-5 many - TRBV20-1 TGCAGTGCTTTGGGACGGACCCAAGAGACCCAGTACTTC CSALGRTQETQYF
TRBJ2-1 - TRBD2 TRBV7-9 TGTGCCAGCAGCCCGGAACTAGCGGGGTCCTACAATGAGCAGTTCTTC CASSPELAGSYNEQFF
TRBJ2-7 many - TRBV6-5 TGTGCCAGCAGTCCTTATCAGGACGAGCAGTACTTC CASSPYQDEQYF
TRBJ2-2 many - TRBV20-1 TGCAGTGCTAGAGCCCCGACTAGTACCGGGGAGCTGTTTTTT CSARAPTSTGELFF
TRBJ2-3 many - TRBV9 TGTGCCAGCAGCGTAAGGTCTAAGGGGGATACGCAGTATTTT CASSVRSKGDTQYF
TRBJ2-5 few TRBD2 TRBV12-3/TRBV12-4 TGTGCCAGCAGTCTACTCGGGGGGAAAGAGACCCAGTACTTC CASSLLGGKETQYF
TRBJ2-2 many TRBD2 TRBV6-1 TGTGCCAGCAGCTCCCGGGACTACTCCTATATGGAGCTGTTTTTT CASSSRDYSYMELFF
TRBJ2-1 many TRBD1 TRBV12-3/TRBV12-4 TGTGCCAGCAGTCCGGGGACAGGGGGGTACAATGAGCAGTTCTTC CASSPGTGGYNEQFF
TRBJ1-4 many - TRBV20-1 TGCAGTGCTAGAATCGGGCGGATTGATGAAAAACTGTTTTTT CSARIGRIDEKLFF
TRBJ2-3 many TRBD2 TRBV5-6 TGTGCCAGCAGCCTTCCCGGGACTACGAGCACAGATACGCAGTATTTT CASSLPGTTSTDTQYF
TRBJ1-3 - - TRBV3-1 TGTGCCTGCAGCCAAGTGGGGGCCAGCTTCTCTGGAAACACCATATATTTT CACSQVGASFSGNTIYF
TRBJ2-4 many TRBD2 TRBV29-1 TGCAGCGTTGAAGATCTTGCGTCGGCTAGCGGAGCCAAAAACATTCAGTACTTC CSVEDLASASGAKNIQYF
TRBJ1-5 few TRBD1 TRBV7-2 TGTGCCAGCAGCTCAGGGGGGTGGCAGGGCAATCAGCCCCAGCATTTT CASSSGGWQGNQPQHF
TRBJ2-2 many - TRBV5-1 TGCGCCAGCAGCGCCGGGGCTAGCGTCACCGGGGAGCTGTTTTTT CASSAGASVTGELFF
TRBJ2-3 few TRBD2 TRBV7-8 TGTGCCAGCAGCCCCTTAGCGGGAAACCCCACAGATACGCAGTATTTT CASSPLAGNPTDTQYF
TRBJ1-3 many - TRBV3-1 TGTGCCAGCAGCCGAGGATCCTCTGGAAACACCATATATTTT CASSRGSSGNTIYF
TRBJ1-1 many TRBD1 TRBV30 TGTGCCTGGGGGGACAGCATGCAGGTGGAAGCTTTCTTT CAWGDSMQVEAFF
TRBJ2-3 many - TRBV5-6 TGTGCCAGCAGCTGGGGGCAGGATACGCAGTATTTT CASSWGQDTQYF
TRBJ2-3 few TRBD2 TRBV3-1 TGTGCCAGCAGCCAAGCCCTCCCGGGACTAGCGGGAGGGCCAGATACGCAGTATTTT CASSQALPGLAGGPDTQYF
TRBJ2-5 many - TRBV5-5 TGTGCCAGCAGCTTAGTTGGGAACGGTTTACAAGAGACCCAGTACTTC CASSLVGNGLQETQYF
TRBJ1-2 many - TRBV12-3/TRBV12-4 TGTGCCAGCAGTTTGAGGGGCAGCGATAACTATGGCTACACCTTC CASSLRGSDNYGYTF
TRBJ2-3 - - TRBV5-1 TGCGCCAGCAGCTTGGAAGTGCTTTCCGCAGATACGCAGTATTTT CASSLEVLSADTQYF
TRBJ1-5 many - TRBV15 TGTGCCACCAGCAGAGTTGGCAACAATCAGCCCCAGCATTTT CATSRVGNNQPQHF
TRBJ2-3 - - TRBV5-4 TGTGCCAGCAGCTTAGGCGATGCTAGCACAGATACGCAGTATTTT CASSLGDASTDTQYF
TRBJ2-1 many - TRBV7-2 TGTGCCAGCGGGGAAGCGGCCTACAATGAGCAGTTCTTC CASGEAAYNEQFF
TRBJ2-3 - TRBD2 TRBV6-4 TGTGCCAGCCGGACTAGCGGGAGGTCTAGCACAGATACGCAGTATTTT CASRTSGRSSTDTQYF
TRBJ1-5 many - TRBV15 TGTGCCACCAGCAGAGAGCGGGACGGGGTGGGGCAGCCCCAGCATTTT CATSRERDGVGQPQHF
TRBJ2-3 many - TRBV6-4 TGTGCCAGCAGCCAAGGAGGGCACACAGATACGCAGTATTTT CASSQGGHTDTQYF
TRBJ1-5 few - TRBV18 TGTGCCAGCTCACCATGGCAGGACAATCAGCCCCAGCATTTT CASSPWQDNQPQHF
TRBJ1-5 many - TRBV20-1 TGCAGTGCTGGACAGTTCAATCAGCCCCAGCATTTT CSAGQFNQPQHF
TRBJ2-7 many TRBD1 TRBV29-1 TGCAGCGTGGTTGGGACAGACTACGAGCAGTACTTC CSVVGTDYEQYF
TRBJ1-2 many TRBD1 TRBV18 TGTGCCAGCTCGACAGGGGATCGCTACACCTTC CASSTGDRYTF
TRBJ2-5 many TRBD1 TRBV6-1 TGTGCCAGCAGAAAGAGGACAGGGGCGAGAGAGACCCAGTACTTC CASRKRTGARETQYF
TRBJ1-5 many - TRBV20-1 TGCAGTGCCTCTTCAGGGGTAAGCAATCAGCCCCAGCATTTT CSASSGVSNQPQHF
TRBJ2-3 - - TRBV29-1 TGCACCCTCGAGCCCCTGGGGGAACCAGATACGCAGTATTTT CTLEPLGEPDTQYF
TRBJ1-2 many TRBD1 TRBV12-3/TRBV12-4 TGTGCCAGCAGTTTTCTGACAGGGGGCGGCTATGGCTACACCTTC CASSFLTGGGYGYTF
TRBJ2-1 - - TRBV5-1 TGCGCCAGCAGCTTGGACCAGCGGAGTGAGCAGTTCTTC CASSLDQRSEQFF
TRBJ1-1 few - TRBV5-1 TGCGCCAGCAGCTTGAGCACCGGGGGGTTGAACACTGAAGCTTTCTTT CASSLSTGGLNTEAFF
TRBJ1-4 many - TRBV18 TGTGCCAGCTCACCAGCCGGGACACGTAATGAAAAACTGTTTTTT CASSPAGTRNEKLFF
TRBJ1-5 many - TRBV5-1 TGCGCCAGCAGCTTGACCGGGAACAGCAATCAGCCCCAGCATTTT CASSLTGNSNQPQHF
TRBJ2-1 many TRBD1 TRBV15 TGTGCCACCAGCAGAGATCCCCGGACAGGGGATAATGAGCAGTTCTTC CATSRDPRTGDNEQFF
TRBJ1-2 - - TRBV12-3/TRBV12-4 TGTGCCAGCACTATTGGAAGGGCCTCCTATGGCTACACCTTC CASTIGRASYGYTF
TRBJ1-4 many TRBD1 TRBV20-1 TGCAGTGCTAGAGTTGGCCAGGGGGCGGCTAATGAAAAACTGTTTTTT CSARVGQGAANEKLFF
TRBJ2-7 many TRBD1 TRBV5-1 TGCGCCAGCAGCTTGGTACAGGGGGCTAGCGAGCAGTACTTC CASSLVQGASEQYF
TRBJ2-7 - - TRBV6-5 TGTGCCAGCAGTTTTAAAGGTATATTCTACGAGCAGTACTTC CASSFKGIFYEQYF
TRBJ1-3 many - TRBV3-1 TGTGCCAGCAGCCAGCAGGGTTCGGGAAACACCATATATTTT CASSQQGSGNTIYF
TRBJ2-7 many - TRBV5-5 TGTGCCAGCAGCGATCTCTACGAGCAGTACTTC CASSDLYEQYF
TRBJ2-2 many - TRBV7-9 TGTGCCAGCAGCCCCGCCACCGGGGAGCTGTTTTTT CASSPATGELFF
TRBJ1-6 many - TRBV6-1 TGTGCCAGCATTCGCGGGGTGAGCAATTCACCCCTCCACTTT CASIRGVSNSPLHF
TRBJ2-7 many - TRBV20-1 TGCAGTGCTAGAGAGGAGGGGGACAACTCCTACGAGCAGTACTTC CSAREEGDNSYEQYF
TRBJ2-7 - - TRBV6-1 TGTGCCAGCAAAGACAGATATCTTCTCAGCTCCTACGAGCAGTACTTC CASKDRYLLSSYEQYF
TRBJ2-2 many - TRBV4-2 TGTGCCAGCAGCCAAGATAGGCAGGGTAACGGGGAGCTGTTTTTT CASSQDRQGNGELFF
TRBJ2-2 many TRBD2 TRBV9 TGTGCCAGCAGCTTACGCGGGGGAAACACCGGGGAGCTGTTTTTT CASSLRGGNTGELFF
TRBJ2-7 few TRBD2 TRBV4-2 TGTGCCAGCAGCTCCGGAGCGGGACCCTACGAGCAGTACTTC CASSSGAGPYEQYF
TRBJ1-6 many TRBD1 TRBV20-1 TGCAGTGCAGGGACAGGCGAGTCACCCCTCCACTTT CSAGTGESPLHF
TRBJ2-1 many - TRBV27 TGTGCCAGCAGACAGGGAAGAGATGAGCAGTTCTTC CASRQGRDEQFF
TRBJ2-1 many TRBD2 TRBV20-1 TGCAGTGCTGAGCGGGAGGGCCGATCCCCCGAGCAGTTCTTC CSAEREGRSPEQFF